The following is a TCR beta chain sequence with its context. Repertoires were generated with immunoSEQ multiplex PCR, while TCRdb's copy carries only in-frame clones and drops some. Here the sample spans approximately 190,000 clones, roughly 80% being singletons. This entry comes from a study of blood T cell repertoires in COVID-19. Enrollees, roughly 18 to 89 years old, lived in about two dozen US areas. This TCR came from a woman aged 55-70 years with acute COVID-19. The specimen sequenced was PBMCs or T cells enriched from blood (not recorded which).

The chain's CDR3 is CASSYDRGGETQYF. The CDR3 DNA follows: TGTGCCAGCAGTTATGACAGGGGAGGTGAGACCCAGTACTTC. The rearrangement links TRBV6-5 to TRBJ2-5, with TRBD1 identical over 8 bases. Losses at the gene ends were 3 bases for V and 5 bases for J; bases not matched to a gene: 5. The length of the CDR3 is 14 residues. The germline V gene encodes CDR1 MNHEY and CDR2 SVGAGI.